The T cell receptor (beta chain) described here comes from a study of T cells expressing NK-cell markers. Findings and limits, study-wide: About six of the donors carried dominant NKG2C+ clonotypes that took up 1.0-7.0% of their CD8+ T cells. Also leading the CD3+CD56-NKG2C+ fraction in a few donors were these clonotypes. Clones of NKG2C+ T cells that had expanded were of unclear HCMV specificity.

The CDR3 totals 16 residues. CDR1 LNHNV and CDR2 YYDKDF come from the germline V gene (reference sequence). Turning to this clonotype: What it recognizes is unknown.

From its re-call of the 5' RACE reads, TCRdb lists each CDR3 protein once, without DNA. Seen in this sample are almost 450,000 distinct CDR3 sequences; the ten most common clones hold 6% to 9.5%. Sequencing input: blood T cells: a sorted CD56 or NKG2C T cell subset, CD4+ or CD8+ T cells, or bulk PBMC T cells (not recorded which). This chain joins TRBV15 and TRBJ2-1; TCRdb indicates TRBD2, and absent DNA this call remains unverified. The TCR sequence derives from a woman aged 18 to 75 in good health. Here the CDR3 reads CATSRDLAGVLDEQFF. The full variable domain, with the rest looked up from reference TRBV15 and TRBJ2-1, is DAMVIQNPRYQVTQFGKPVTLSCSQTLNHNVMYWYQQKSSQAPKLLFHYYDKDFNNEADTPDNFQSRRPNTSFCFLDIRSPGLGDTAMYLCATSRDLAGVLDEQFFGPGTRLTVL.